A selection of T cell receptor beta chains follows, all from one sample in a study of OX40 agonist ivuxolimab in advanced cancers. This table comes from immunoSEQ multiplex PCR, and its TCRdb copy is limited to in-frame clones, with some not included. This table has fewer than 70,000 clones, roughly four fifths appearing once. This specimen consisted of CD4+ or CD8+ T cells sorted from blood, obtained in a trial of the OX40 agonist ivuxolimab. All receptors come from an adult with an advanced solid tumor such as melanoma, head and neck, liver or kidney cancer. The CDR3 runs from the conserved cysteine through the conserved F or W. Fields, in order: V gene, CDR3 protein.

v_call: TRBV2; cdr3_aa: CASSPTGLSNQPQHF
v_call: TRBV7-9; cdr3_aa: CASSPGTGGTEQYF
v_call: TRBV18; cdr3_aa: CASSPSLDRAQFF
v_call: TRBV5-1; cdr3_aa: CASSFGDISNIQYF
v_call: TRBV7-3; cdr3_aa: CASSLGGDSLYGYTF
v_call: TRBV7-3; cdr3_aa: CASSPDVPSGANVLTF
v_call: TRBV5-6; cdr3_aa: CASRLLALGGNEQFF
v_call: TRBV6-5; cdr3_aa: CASSVKSGNTIYF
v_call: TRBV7-9; cdr3_aa: CASSSPTQPQHF
v_call: TRBV19; cdr3_aa: CASTPLTGATEAFF
v_call: TRBV6-6; cdr3_aa: CASSRQWNQETQYF
v_call: TRBV19; cdr3_aa: CASGGANEQFF
v_call: TRBV7-9; cdr3_aa: CASSLGSLSNEKLFF
v_call: TRBV18; cdr3_aa: CASSPPRNYGYTF
v_call: TRBV10-1; cdr3_aa: CASSGLGRSEAFF
v_call: TRBV29-1; cdr3_aa: CSSRAINTGELFF
v_call: TRBV11-1; cdr3_aa: CASSSNTGTEETQYF
v_call: TRBV30; cdr3_aa: CAWSAATATALEKLFF
v_call: TRBV7-9; cdr3_aa: CASSSINSGRGYEQYF
v_call: TRBV9; cdr3_aa: CASRAASGGADEQFF
v_call: TRBV7-9; cdr3_aa: CASSKDTRIYEQYF
v_call: TRBV10-1; cdr3_aa: CASSDGTVRYEQYF
v_call: TRBV7-3; cdr3_aa: CASSEAGGGYTF
v_call: TRBV10-3; cdr3_aa: CAIKVDRSNYGYTF
v_call: TRBV5-1; cdr3_aa: CASRPGGIQETQYF
v_call: TRBV7-9; cdr3_aa: CASSLYGELFF
v_call: TRBV6-5; cdr3_aa: CASRTTGLNYGYTF
v_call: TRBV15; cdr3_aa: CATGDYDYEQYF
v_call: TRBV7-3; cdr3_aa: CASSLLGPSNEQYF
v_call: TRBV4-2; cdr3_aa: CASSQGGGTGYGYTF
v_call: TRBV6-5; cdr3_aa: CASSYSFDRGEQFF
v_call: TRBV4-2; cdr3_aa: CASSRPDSADTQYF
v_call: TRBV25-1; cdr3_aa: CASSRGGSSYNEQFF
v_call: TRBV6-5; cdr3_aa: CATVGTYEQYF
v_call: TRBV9; cdr3_aa: CASSGDGRTGELFF
v_call: TRBV29-1; cdr3_aa: CSVTDRGAFSRSEQFF
v_call: TRBV28; cdr3_aa: CASSSPPSSGQETQYF